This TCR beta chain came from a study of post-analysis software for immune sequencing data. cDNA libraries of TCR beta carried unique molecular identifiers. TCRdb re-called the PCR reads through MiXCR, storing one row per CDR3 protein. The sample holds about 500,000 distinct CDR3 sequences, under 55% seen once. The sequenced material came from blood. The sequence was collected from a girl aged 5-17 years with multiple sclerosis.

CDR3 DNA sequence: TGTGCCAGCAGCTTAGGAGTGGTAGCGGGAGTGGAAGAGCAGTACTTC. It translates to CASSLGVVAGVEEQYF. The gene calls are TRBV7-9 and TRBJ2-7, with 9 bases lining up with TRBD2. The germline V gene has CDR1 SEHNR and CDR2 FQNEAQ (reference sequence). V was clipped by 1 base and J by 7 bases; unmatched bases: 11. This CDR3 spans 16 amino acids. Complete variable domain (other parts from reference TRBV7-9 and TRBJ2-7): DTGVSQNPRHKITKRGQNVTFRCDPISEHNRLYWYRQTLGQGPEFLTYFQNEAQLEKSRLLSDRFSAERPKGSFSTLEIQRTEQGDSAMYLCASSLGVVAGVEEQYFGPGTRLTVT.